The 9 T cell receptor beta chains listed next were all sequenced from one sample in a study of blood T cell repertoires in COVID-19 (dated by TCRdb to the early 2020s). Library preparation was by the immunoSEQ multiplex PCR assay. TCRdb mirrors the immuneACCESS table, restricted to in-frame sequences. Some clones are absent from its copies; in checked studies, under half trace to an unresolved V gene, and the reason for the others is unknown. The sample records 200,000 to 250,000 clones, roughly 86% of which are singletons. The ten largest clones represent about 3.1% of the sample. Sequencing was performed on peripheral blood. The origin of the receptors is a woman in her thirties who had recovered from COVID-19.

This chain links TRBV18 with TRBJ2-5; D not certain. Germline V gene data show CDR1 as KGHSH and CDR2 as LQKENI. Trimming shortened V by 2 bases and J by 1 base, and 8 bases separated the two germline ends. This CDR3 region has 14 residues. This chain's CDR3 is CASSPFNSQETQYF. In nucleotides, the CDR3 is TGTGCCAGCTCACCATTCAACAGCCAAGAGACCCAGTACTTC. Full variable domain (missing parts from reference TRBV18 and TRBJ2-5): NAGVMQNPRHLVRRRGQEARLRCSPMKGHSHVYWYRQLPEEGLKFMVYLQKENIIDESGMPKERFSAEFPKEGPSILRIQQVVRGDSAAYFCASSPFNSQETQYFGPGTRLLVL.

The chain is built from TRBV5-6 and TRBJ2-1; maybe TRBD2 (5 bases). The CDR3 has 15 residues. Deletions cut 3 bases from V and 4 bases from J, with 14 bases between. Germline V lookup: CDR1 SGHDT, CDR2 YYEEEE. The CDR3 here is CASSSLADTYNEQFF. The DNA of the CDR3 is TGTGCCAGCAGCTCCCTAGCAGATACTTACAATGAGCAGTTCTTC.

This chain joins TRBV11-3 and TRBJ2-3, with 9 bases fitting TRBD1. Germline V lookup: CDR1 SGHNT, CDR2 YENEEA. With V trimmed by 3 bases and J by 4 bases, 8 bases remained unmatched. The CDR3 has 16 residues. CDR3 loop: CASSFRQGDIPDTQYF. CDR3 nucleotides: TGTGCCAGCAGCTTTAGACAGGGGGATATACCAGATACGCAGTATTTT. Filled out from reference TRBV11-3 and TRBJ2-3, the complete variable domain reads EAGVVQSPRYKIIEKKQPVAFWCNPISGHNTLYWYLQNLGQGPELLIRYENEEAVDDSQLPKDRFSAERLKGVDSTLKIQPAELGDSAVYLCASSFRQGDIPDTQYFGPGTRLTVL.

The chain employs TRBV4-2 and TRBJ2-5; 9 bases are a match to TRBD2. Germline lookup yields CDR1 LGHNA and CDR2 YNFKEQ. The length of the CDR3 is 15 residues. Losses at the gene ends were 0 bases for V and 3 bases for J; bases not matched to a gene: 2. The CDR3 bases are TGTGCCAGCAGCCAAGAGGCTAGCGGGAAAGAGACCCAGTACTTC. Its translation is CASSQEASGKETQYF.

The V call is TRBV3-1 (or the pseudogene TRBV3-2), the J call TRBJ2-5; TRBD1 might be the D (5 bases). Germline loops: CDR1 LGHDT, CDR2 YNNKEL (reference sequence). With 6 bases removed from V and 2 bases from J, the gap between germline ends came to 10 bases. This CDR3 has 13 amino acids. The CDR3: CASRDTPQETQYF. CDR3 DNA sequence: TGTGCCAGCAGGGACACGCCACAAGAGACCCAGTACTTC.

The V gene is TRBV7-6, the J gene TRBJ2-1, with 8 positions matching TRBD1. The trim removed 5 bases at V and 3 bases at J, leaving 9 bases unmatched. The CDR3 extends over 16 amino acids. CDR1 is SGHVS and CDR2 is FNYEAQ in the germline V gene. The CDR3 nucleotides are TGTGCCAGCAGCGAAGTAGACAGGGGCCTCTACAATGAGCAGTTCTTC. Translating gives CASSEVDRGLYNEQFF.

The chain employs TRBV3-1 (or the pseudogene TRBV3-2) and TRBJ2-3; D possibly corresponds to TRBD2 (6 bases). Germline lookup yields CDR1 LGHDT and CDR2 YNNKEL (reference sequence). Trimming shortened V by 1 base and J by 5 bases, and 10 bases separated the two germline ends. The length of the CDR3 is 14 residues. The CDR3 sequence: CASSQVGGVDTQYF. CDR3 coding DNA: TGTGCCAGCAGCCAAGTAGGAGGGGTAGATACGCAGTATTTT.

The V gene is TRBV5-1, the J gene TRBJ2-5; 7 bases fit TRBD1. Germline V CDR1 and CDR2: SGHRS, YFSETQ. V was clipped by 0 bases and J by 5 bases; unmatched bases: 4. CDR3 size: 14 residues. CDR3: CASSLGDSSETQYF. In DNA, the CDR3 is TGCGCCAGCAGCTTGGGGGACAGTTCCGAGACCCAGTACTTC.

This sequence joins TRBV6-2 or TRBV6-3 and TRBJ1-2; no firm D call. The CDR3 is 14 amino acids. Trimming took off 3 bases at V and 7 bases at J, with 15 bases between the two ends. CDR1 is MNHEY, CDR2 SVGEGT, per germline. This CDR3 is CASSYSTSGSGYTF. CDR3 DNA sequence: TGTGCCAGCAGTTATTCCACGTCAGGTTCTGGCTACACCTTC.